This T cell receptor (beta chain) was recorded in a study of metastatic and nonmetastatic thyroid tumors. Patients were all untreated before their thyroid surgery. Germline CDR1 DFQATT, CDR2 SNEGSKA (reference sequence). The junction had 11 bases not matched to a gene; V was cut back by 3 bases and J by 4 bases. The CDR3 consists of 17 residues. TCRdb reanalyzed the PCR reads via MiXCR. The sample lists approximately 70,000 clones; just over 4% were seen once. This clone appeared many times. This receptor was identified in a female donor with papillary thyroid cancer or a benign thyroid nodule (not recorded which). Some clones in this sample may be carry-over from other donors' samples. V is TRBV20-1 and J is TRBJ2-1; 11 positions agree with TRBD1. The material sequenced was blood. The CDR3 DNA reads TGCAGTGCTAGGGACAGGGGGCGCGGAGGGTTATACAATGAGCAGTTCTTC. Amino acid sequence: CSARDRGRGGLYNEQFF.